These 14 T cell receptor beta chains originate from one sample sequenced in a study of T cell clonotyping in hematopoietic cell transplantation. As for time point: recipient sample about 28 days before transplant, after cytoreduction. The assay was immunoSEQ multiplex PCR, and TCRdb's table has in-frame clones only and misses some. The sample gives approximately 46,000 clones, just over 85% of which show up once; 5.9% is in the top ten. The sequenced sample was peripheral blood mononuclear cells, obtained before stem cell transplant. All receptors derive from a man between 60 and 75 years old with biphenotypic leukemia. Some clones in this sample may be carry-over from other donors' samples.

V is TRBV5-8 and J is TRBJ1-4; possibly TRBD1 for D (6 bases). Germline V lookup: CDR1 SGHTS, CDR2 YDEGEE. This CDR3 is built from 16 residues. V lost 0 bases and J 2 bases, leaving 11 bases between the germline ends. The DNA of the CDR3 is TGTGCCAGCAGCTTGGGCGACAGGCCTACTAATGAAAAACTGTTTTTT. As protein: CASSLGDRPTNEKLFF.

This clone was recorded a few times. This sequence joins TRBV11-2 and TRBJ1-1; no clear D gene. This CDR3 has 14 residues. CDR1 and CDR2 from the germline V gene are SGHAT and FQNNGV. Trimming removed 5 bases from V and 0 bases from J, with 10 bases in between. CDR3 nucleotide sequence: TGTGCCAGCAGCGGGGAGACCATGAACACTGAAGCTTTCTTT. This sequence encodes CASSGETMNTEAFF.

The chain is built from TRBV30 and TRBJ1-1, with TRBD1 as a possible D gene (6 bases). The CDR3 length is 12 residues. The ends were cut back, 4 bases at V and 8 bases at J, with 14 bases in the middle. Germline CDR1 and CDR2: GTSNPN and SVGIG (reference sequence). Here the CDR3 reads CAWNYVGTEAFF. The DNA for the CDR3 is TGTGCCTGGAATTACGTAGGGACAGAAGCTTTCTTT.

This clone was seen a handful of times. The CDR3 sequence is CASSDSGGGQETQYF. DNA of the CDR3: TGTGCCAGCAGTGACTCTGGGGGCGGCCAAGAGACCCAGTACTTC. J is TRBJ2-5 and V is TRBV2; tentatively, D is TRBD1 (6 bases). The CDR3 is 15 residues long. V lost 3 bases, J lost 1 base, and 12 bases lay in between. Per the germline V gene, CDR1 is SNHLY and CDR2 is FYNNEI.

This rearrangement joins TRBV15 to TRBJ2-7; D possibly corresponds to TRBD1 (6 bases). Trimming removed 5 bases from V and 7 bases from J, with 18 bases in between. CDR1 is LNHNV, CDR2 YYDKDF, per germline (reference sequence). The CDR3 sequence is 14 residues long. CDR3 protein: CATSGDTLGLEQYF. CDR3 nucleotide sequence: TGTGCCACCAGCGGGGACACTCTAGGTTTGGAGCAGTACTTC.

V gene TRBV9 combines with J gene TRBJ2-4; TRBD1 or TRBD2 may be the D gene (6 bases each). The CDR3 consists of 14 residues. V shed 4 bases and J shed 2 bases, with 10 bases lying between them. Germline-derived CDR1 and CDR2 are SGDLS and YYNGEE. For the CDR3, the DNA is TGTGCCAGCAGCTTAGGGGGGTCCAAAAACATTCAGTACTTC. As protein: CASSLGGSKNIQYF.

The CDR3 DNA reads as TGCGCCAGCAGCTGGGCCCGTAGGGAGACCCAGTACTTC. Amino acids: CASSWARRETQYF. This chain joins TRBV5-1 and TRBJ2-5; the D is unclear. This CDR3 is built from 13 residues. V was cut by 3 bases and J by 5 bases, with 11 bases left in between. Germline loops: CDR1 SGHRS, CDR2 YFSETQ.

The chain uses TRBV30 and TRBJ2-5; D is ambiguous. Germline lookup yields CDR1 GTSNPN and CDR2 SVGIG (reference sequence). Trimming left V 5 bases short and J 4 bases short, with 8 bases between. This CDR3 has 11 residues. The chain's CDR3 is CAWLTSETQYF. The CDR3 DNA reads as TGTGCCTGGCTAACTTCAGAGACCCAGTACTTC.

A remark on this clone: Sequence at one end of the junction differs from germline and may be a read error. V is TRBV15 and J is TRBJ2-7; D is uncertain. Germline V gene sequence: CDR1 LNHNV, CDR2 YYDKDF (reference sequence). There are 13 residues in the CDR3. CDR3 in amino acids: CATSRDRSSEQYF. CDR3 DNA: TGTGCCACCAGCAGAGATCGGTCCTCCGAGCAGTACTTC.

The rearrangement joins TRBV2 to TRBJ2-7; 8 bases are a match to TRBD2. The CDR3 extends over 18 amino acids. Unmatched junction bases numbered 18, after V lost 4 bases and J lost 4 bases. Germline CDR1 SNHLY, CDR2 FYNNEI. Here the CDR3 reads CASSGTRPSGSLSYEQYF. The CDR3 nucleotides are TGTGCCAGCAGTGGAACTAGACCCAGCGGGAGTCTGTCATACGAGCAGTACTTC.

This clone was seen once. This chain connects TRBV5-4 to TRBJ2-1; 9 bases fit TRBD1. The CDR3 sequence is 16 residues long. The V gene end was trimmed by 4 bases and the J gene end by 6 bases; junction bases not matched to a gene: 11. CDR1 and CDR2 (germline): SGHNT, YYREEE (reference sequence). DNA for the CDR3: TGTGCCAGCAGCCCTAGGGGACAGGGTGATTCCAATGAGCAGTTCTTC. Amino acid sequence: CASSPRGQGDSNEQFF. The variable domain in full, completed from reference TRBV5-4 and TRBJ2-1, reads ETGVTQSPTHLIKTRGQQVTLRCSSQSGHNTVSWYQQALGQGPQFIFQYYREEENGRGNFPPRFSGLQFPNYSSELNVNALELDDSALYLCASSPRGQGDSNEQFFGPGTRLTVL.

The table lists this clone with a few counts. The V and J genes are TRBV5-4 and TRBJ2-7; TRBD1 agrees at 7 bases. The junction had 13 bases not matched to a gene; V was cut back by 7 bases and J by 3 bases. Germline values: CDR1 SGHNT, CDR2 YYREEE (reference sequence). CDR3 length: 15 residues. CDR3 nucleotides: TGTGCCAGCGGCCTAGGACAGGCGAATCTCTACGAGCAGTACTTC. Protein sequence: CASGLGQANLYEQYF.

This clone was counted between two and nine times. V gene TRBV6-1 combines with J gene TRBJ2-1; D possibly corresponds to TRBD1 (5 bases). This CDR3 region has 15 residues. Trimming left V 10 bases short and J 4 bases short, with 20 bases between. The germline V gene encodes CDR1 MNHNS and CDR2 SASEGT. In DNA form, the CDR3 reads TGTGCCACTAGGGATAGGGGCGGCGGTTACAATGAGCAGTTCTTC. It yields the protein CATRDRGGGYNEQFF.

The gene calls are TRBV30 and TRBJ2-1; D is possibly TRBD2 (5 bases). Trimming took off 2 bases at V and 7 bases at J, with 12 bases between the two ends. CDR1 GTSNPN and CDR2 SVGIG come from the germline V gene (reference sequence). The CDR3 extends over 13 amino acids. The CDR3 is CAWSLGRGNEQFF. CDR3 sequence (DNA): TGTGCCTGGAGTCTTGGGAGAGGGAATGAGCAGTTCTTC.